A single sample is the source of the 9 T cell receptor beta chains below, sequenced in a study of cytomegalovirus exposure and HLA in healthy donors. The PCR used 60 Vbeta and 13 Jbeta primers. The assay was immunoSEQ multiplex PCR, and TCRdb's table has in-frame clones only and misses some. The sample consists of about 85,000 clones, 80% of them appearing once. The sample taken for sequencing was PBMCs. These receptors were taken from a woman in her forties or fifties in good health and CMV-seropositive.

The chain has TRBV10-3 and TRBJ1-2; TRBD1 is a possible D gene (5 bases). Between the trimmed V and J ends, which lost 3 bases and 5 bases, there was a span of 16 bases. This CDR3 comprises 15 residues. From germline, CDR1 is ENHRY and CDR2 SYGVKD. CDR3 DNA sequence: TGTGCCATCAGTGATACACCCGACAGCCCTTATGGCTACACCTTC. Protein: CAISDTPDSPYGYTF.

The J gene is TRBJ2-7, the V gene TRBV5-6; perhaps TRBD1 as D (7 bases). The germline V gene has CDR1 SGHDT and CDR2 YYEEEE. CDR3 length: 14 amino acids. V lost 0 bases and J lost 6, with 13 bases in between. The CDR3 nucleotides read TGTGCCAGCAGCTTGGTCAGGGGGGATTCCGAGCAGTACGTC. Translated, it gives CASSLVRGDSEQYV.

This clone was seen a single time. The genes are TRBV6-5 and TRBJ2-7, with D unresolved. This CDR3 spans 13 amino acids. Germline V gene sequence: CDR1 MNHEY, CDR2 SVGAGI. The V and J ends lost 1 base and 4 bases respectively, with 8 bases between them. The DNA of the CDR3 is TGTGCCAGCAGTTACTTGGAGTTGTACGAGCAGTACGTC. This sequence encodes CASSYLELYEQYV.

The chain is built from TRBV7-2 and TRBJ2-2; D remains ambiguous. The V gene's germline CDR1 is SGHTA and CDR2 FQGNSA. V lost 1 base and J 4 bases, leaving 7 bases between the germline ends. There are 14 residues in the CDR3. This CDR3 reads CASSLGHTTGELFF. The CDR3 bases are TGTGCCAGCAGCTTAGGACATACCACCGGGGAGCTGTTTTTT. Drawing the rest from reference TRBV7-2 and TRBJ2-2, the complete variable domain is GAGVSQSPSNKVTEKGKDVELRCDPISGHTALYWYRQSLGQGLEFLIYFQGNSAPDKSGLPSDRFSAERTGGSVSTLTIQRTQQEDSAVYLCASSLGHTTGELFFGEGSRLTVL.

In DNA, the CDR3 is TGTGCCAGCAGTTTTGGGACAGGTCCCTACGAGCAGTACGTC. It translates to CASSFGTGPYEQYV. The chain joins TRBV5-5 to TRBJ2-7; 8 bases align to TRBD1. The CDR3 runs to 14 residues. The V and J ends lost 5 bases and 2 bases, in that order; junction bases with no gene match: 6. Germline CDR1 SGHKS, CDR2 YYEKEE (reference sequence).

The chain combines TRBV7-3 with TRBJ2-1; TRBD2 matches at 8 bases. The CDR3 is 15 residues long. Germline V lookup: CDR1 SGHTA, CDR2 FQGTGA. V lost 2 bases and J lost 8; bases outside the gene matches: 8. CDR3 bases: TGTGCCAGCAGCTTAGTCCGGGGGGGCCTAGATGAGCAGTTCTTC. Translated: CASSLVRGGLDEQFF. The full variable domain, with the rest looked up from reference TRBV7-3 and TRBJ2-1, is GAGVSQTPSNKVTEKGKYVELRCDPISGHTALYWYRQSLGQGPEFLIYFQGTGAADDSGLPNDRFFAVRPEGSVSTLKIQRTERGDSAVYLCASSLVRGGLDEQFFGPGTRLTVL.

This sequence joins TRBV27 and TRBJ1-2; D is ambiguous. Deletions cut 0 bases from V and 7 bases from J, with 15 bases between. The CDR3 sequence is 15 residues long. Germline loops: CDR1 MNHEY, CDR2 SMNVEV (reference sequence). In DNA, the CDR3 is TGTGCCAGCAGTTTATCGGGCAGCATATTTGCTGGCTACACCTTC. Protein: CASSLSGSIFAGYTF.

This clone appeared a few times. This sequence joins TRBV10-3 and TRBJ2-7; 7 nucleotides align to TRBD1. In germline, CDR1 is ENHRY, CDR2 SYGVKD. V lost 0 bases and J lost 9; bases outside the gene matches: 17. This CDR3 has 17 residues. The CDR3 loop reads CAISESGRQGAYDVQYF. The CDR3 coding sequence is TGTGCCATCAGTGAGTCGGGTCGACAGGGTGCCTACGATGTGCAGTACTTC.

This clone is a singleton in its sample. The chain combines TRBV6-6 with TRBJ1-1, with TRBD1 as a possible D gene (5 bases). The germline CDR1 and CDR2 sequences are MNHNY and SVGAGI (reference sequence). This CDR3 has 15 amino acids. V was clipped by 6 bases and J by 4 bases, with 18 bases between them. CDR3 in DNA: TGTGCCAGCAGAAGCAGGGCCTGGGAGGGCACTGAAGCTTTCTTT. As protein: CASRSRAWEGTEAFF.